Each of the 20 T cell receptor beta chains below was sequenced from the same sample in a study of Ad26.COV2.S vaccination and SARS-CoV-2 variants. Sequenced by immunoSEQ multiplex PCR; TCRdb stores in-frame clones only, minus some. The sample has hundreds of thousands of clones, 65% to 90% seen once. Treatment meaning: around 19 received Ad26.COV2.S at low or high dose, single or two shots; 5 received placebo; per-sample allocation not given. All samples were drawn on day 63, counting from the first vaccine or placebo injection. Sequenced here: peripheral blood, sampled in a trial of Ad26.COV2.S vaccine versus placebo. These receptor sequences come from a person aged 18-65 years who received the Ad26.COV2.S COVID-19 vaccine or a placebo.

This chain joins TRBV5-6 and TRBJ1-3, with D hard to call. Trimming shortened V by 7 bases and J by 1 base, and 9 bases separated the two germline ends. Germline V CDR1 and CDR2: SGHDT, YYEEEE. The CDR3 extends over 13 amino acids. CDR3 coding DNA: TGTGCCAGCTATCGGGCGTCTGGAAACACCATATATTTT. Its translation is CASYRASGNTIYF. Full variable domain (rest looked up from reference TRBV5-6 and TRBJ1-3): DAGVTQSPTHLIKTRGQQVTLRCSPKSGHDTVSWYQQALGQGPQFIFQYYEEEERQRGNFPDRFSGHQFPNYSSELNVNALLLGDSALYLCASYRASGNTIYFGEGSWLTVV.

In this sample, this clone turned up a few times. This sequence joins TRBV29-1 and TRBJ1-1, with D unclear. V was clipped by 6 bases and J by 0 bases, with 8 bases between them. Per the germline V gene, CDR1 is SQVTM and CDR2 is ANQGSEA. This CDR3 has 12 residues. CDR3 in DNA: TGCAGCGTCAAGGCCATGAACACTGAAGCTTTCTTT. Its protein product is CSVKAMNTEAFF.

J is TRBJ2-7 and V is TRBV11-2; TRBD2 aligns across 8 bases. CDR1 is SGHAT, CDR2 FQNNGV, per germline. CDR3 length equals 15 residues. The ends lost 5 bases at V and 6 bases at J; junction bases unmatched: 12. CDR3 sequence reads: CASSPFPGGALEQYF. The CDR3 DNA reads TGTGCCAGCAGCCCCTTTCCGGGGGGGGCCCTCGAGCAGTACTTC.

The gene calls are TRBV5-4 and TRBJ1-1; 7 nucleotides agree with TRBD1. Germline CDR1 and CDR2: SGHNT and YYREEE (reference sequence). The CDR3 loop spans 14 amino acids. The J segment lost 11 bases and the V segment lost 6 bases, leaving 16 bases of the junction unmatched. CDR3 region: CASTPLVAGGTAFF. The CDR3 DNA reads TGTGCCAGCACCCCACTAGTAGCAGGGGGTACGGCTTTCTTT. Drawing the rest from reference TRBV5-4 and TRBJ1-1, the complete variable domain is ETGVTQSPTHLIKTRGQQVTLRCSSQSGHNTVSWYQQALGQGPQFIFQYYREEENGRGNFPPRFSGLQFPNYSSELNVNALELDDSALYLCASTPLVAGGTAFFGQGTRLTVV.

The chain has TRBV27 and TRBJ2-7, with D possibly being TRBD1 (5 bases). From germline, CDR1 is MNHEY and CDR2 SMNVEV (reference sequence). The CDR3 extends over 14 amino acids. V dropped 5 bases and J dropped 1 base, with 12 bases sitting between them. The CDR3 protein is CASSPDSSSYEQYF. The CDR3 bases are TGTGCCAGCAGTCCCGACAGTTCATCCTACGAGCAGTACTTC.

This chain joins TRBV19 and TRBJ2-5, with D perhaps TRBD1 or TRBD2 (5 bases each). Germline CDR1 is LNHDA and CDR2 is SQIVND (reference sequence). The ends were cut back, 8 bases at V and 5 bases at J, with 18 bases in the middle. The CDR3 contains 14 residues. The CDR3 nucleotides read TGTGCCAGTGGGACGTGGGGCGCCGGGGAGACCCAGTACTTC. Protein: CASGTWGAGETQYF.

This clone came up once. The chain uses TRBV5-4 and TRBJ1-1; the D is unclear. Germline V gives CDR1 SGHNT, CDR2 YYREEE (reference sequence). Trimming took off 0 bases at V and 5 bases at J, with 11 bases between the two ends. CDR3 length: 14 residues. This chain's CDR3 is CASSLGTGVTEAFF. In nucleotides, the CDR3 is TGTGCCAGCAGCTTGGGAACTGGGGTAACTGAAGCTTTCTTT. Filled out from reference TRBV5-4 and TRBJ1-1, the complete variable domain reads ETGVTQSPTHLIKTRGQQVTLRCSSQSGHNTVSWYQQALGQGPQFIFQYYREEENGRGNFPPRFSGLQFPNYSSELNVNALELDDSALYLCASSLGTGVTEAFFGQGTRLTVV.

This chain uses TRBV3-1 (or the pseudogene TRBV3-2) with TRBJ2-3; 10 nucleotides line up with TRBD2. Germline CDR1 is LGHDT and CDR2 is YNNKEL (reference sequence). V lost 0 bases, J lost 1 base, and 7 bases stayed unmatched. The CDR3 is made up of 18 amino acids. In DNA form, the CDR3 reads TGTGCCAGCAGCCAAGATCTCGTTAGCGGGGGGCGCACAGATACGCAGTATTTT. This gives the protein CASSQDLVSGGRTDTQYF.

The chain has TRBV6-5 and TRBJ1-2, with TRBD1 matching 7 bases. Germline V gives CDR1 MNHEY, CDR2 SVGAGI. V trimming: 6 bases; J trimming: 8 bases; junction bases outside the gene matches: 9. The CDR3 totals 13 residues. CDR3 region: CASRPGTVQGYTF. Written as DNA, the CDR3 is TGTGCCAGCAGGCCCGGGACAGTTCAGGGCTACACCTTC.

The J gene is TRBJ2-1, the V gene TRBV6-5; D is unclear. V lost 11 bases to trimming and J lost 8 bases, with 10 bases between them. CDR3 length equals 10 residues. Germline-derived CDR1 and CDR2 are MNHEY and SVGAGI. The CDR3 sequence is CARPVHEQFF. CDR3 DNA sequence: TGTGCCCGGCCGGTCCATGAGCAGTTCTTC.

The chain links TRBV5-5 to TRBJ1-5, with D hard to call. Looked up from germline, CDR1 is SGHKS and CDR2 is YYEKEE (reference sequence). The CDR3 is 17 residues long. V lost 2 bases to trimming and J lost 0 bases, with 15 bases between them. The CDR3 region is CASSLGIDYYSNQPQHF. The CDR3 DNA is TGTGCCAGCAGCTTAGGGATAGATTACTATAGCAATCAGCCCCAGCATTTT. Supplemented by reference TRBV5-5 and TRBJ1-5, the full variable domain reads DAGVTQSPTHLIKTRGQQVTLRCSPISGHKSVSWYQQVLGQGPQFIFQYYEKEERGRGNFPDRFSARQFPNYSSELNVNALLLGDSALYLCASSLGIDYYSNQPQHFGDGTRLSIL.

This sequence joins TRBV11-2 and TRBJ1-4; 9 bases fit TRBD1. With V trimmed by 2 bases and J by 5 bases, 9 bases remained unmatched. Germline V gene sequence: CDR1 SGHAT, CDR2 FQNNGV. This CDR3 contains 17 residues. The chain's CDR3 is CASSLRGWGQGNEKLFF. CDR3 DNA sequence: TGTGCCAGCAGCTTACGGGGATGGGGACAGGGCAATGAAAAACTGTTTTTT.

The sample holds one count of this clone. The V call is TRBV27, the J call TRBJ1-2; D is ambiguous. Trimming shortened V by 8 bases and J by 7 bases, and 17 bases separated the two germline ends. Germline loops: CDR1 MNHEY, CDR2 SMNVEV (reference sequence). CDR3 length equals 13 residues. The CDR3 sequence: CASALSAGSGYTF. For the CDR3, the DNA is TGTGCCAGCGCCCTCTCGGCCGGGTCTGGCTACACCTTC.

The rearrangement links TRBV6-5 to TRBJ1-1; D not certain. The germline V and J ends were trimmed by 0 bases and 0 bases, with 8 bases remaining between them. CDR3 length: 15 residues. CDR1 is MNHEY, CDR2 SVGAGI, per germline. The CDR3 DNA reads TGTGCCAGCAGTTACTCGTTCCTAATGAACACTGAAGCTTTCTTT. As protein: CASSYSFLMNTEAFF.

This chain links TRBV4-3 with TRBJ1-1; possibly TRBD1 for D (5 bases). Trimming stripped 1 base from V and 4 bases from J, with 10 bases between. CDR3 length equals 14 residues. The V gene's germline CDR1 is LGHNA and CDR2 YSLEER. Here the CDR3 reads CASSQGGDGTEAFF. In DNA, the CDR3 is TGCGCCAGCAGCCAAGGGGGGGACGGCACTGAAGCTTTCTTT.

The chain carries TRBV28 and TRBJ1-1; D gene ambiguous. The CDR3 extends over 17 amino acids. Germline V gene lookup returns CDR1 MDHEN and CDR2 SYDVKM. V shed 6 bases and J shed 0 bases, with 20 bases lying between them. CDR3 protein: CASSQYNPLGMNTEAFF. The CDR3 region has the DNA TGTGCCAGCAGCCAATACAACCCCTTAGGTATGAACACTGAAGCTTTCTTT.

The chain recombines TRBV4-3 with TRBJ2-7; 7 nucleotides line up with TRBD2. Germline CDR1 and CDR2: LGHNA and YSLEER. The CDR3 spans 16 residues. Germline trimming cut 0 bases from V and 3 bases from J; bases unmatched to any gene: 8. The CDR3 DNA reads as TGCGCCAGCAGCCAAGATTGGGGACTACCAGACTACGAGCAGTACTTC. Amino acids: CASSQDWGLPDYEQYF.

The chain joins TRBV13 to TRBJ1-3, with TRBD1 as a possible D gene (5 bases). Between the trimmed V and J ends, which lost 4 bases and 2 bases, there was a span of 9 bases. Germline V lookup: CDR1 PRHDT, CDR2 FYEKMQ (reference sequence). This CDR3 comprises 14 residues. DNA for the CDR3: TGTGCCAGCAGCTCACAGGCGACTGGAAACACCATATATTTT. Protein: CASSSQATGNTIYF. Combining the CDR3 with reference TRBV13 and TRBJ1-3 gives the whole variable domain AAGVIQSPRHLIKEKRETATLKCYPIPRHDTVYWYQQGPGQDPQFLISFYEKMQSDKGSIPDRFSAQQFSDYHSELNMSSLELGDSALYFCASSSQATGNTIYFGEGSWLTVV.

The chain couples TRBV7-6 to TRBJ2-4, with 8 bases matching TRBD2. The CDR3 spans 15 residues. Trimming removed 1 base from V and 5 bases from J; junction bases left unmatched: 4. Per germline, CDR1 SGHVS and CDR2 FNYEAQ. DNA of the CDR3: TGTGCCAGCAGCTTAGGTGGGCGGGGGGAAAACATTCAGTACTTC. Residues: CASSLGGRGENIQYF.

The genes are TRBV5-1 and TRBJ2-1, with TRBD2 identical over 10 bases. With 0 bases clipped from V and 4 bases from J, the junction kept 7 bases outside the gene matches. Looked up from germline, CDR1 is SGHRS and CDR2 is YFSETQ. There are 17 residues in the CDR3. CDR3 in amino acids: CASSLELAGAPYNEQFF. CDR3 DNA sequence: TGCGCCAGCAGCTTGGAGCTAGCGGGGGCTCCTTACAATGAGCAGTTCTTC.